These T cell receptor beta chains were read from a single sample in a study of T cell responses to AZD1222 COVID-19 vaccine. The protocol was immunoSEQ multiplex PCR, while the TCRdb copy is restricted to in-frame clones and leaves out a portion. The sample has over 120,000 clones; roughly 90% are singletons. This specimen consisted of peripheral blood, obtained on day 0 of AZD1222 vaccination. Every receptor here comes from an adult in good health. Both conserved end residues are trimmed from each CDR3.

j_call | v_call | cdr3_aa
TRBJ1-2 | TRBV5-4 | ASSFGGQGLNYGYT
TRBJ2-3 | TRBV7-5 | VRSLGTSGGLSTDTQY
TRBJ2-5 | TRBV7-9 | ASSLIGVAGMLETQY
TRBJ2-1 | TRBV19 | ASTSLGLAGGRRDEQF
TRBJ1-1 | TRBV29-1 | SGGQGAWNTEAF
TRBJ1-5 | TRBV28 | ASSFSGGVNQPQH
TRBJ1-2 | TRBV28 | ASSLSGTGIYGYT
TRBJ2-6 | TRBV19 | ASSIGGAFGANVLT
TRBJ1-3 | TRBV5-1 | ASSLGVEYSGNTIY
TRBJ1-4 | TRBV18 | ASSRDNNEKLF
TRBJ1-6 | TRBV2 | ASSKWEIYSPLH
TRBJ2-7 | TRBV28 | ASRTDSYEQY
TRBJ2-7 | TRBV5-4 | ASSFPGQGSYEQY